The sample holds a few counts of the clone carrying this T cell receptor (beta chain). Its antigen is not known. Via MiXCR, TCRdb re-called the 5' RACE reads, giving one row per CDR3 protein. The table records hundreds of thousands of distinct CDR3 sequences, approximately 13% of them present only once. The J segment lost 5 bases and the V segment lost 4 bases, leaving 14 bases of the junction unmatched. The CDR3 sequence is 18 residues long. The germline V gene encodes CDR1 KGHDR and CDR2 SFDVKD. The data were obtained in a study of T cells after yellow fever vaccination. Study conclusions and caveats: Contaminants from the bulk population, in the form of abundant clonotypes, could be found in FACS-sorted repertoires. In post-booster samples, most primary-vaccination clones reappeared (roughly 96% CD4, 70% to 90% CD8). There was a small share of clonotypes that showed up in both the CD4 and CD8 compartments. A weaker secondary response peaked on day 5, the primary on day 15.

The sample here was PBMCs, taken on the day of the yellow fever booster vaccination. This chain joins TRBV24-1 and TRBJ2-3, with 10 bases that match TRBD1. The sequence came from a man aged 25-45 years who received the YFV17D yellow fever vaccine. This CDR3 is CATSETTSGTGVGDTQYF. The CDR3 coding sequence is TGTGCCACCAGTGAAACCACTTCCGGGACAGGGGTTGGAGATACGCAGTATTTT.